This T cell receptor (beta chain) comes out of a study of PD-L1 blockade in urothelial cancer. Study in general: Patients began atezolizumab, 1,200 mg intravenously every 3 weeks, in the mid-2010s.

Germline lookup yields CDR1 SGHAT and CDR2 FQNNGV. This CDR3 has 14 residues. V was clipped by 5 bases and J by 7 bases; unmatched bases: 5. Time point specified: pretreatment peripheral blood. Patients presented with locally advanced or metastatic urothelial carcinoma. The repertoire was sequenced with immunoSEQ multiplex PCR; TCRdb's copy has only in-frame clones and lacks some. The table records just under 40,000 clones, approximately 91% of them present only once. The source material was PBMCs, sampled around atezolizumab (anti-PD-L1) treatment. This sequence joins TRBV11-2 and TRBJ2-5; 12 bases align to TRBD2. The clonotype originates from an older woman with urothelial cancer. The CDR3 DNA follows: TGTGCCAGCAGCCGGACTAGCGGGACGGCGACCCAGTACTTC. It yields the protein CASSRTSGTATQYF.